This T cell receptor (beta chain) was profiled in a study of shared clonotypes between healthy human individuals (dated by TCRdb to 2020 to 2022). The study in broad terms: The cohort included a few men and a couple of women between 18 and 49 years of age. For each donor, three plates each were used for CD4 naive and CD4 memory, two plates were used for CD8 naive, and one plate was used for CD8 memory. To estimate repertoire size and how much clonotype sharing occurs between individuals, the study deeply sequenced the blood TCR repertoires of five healthy adults. Different laboratories and diverse techniques were used to prepare libraries and sequence TCR repertoires, to increase sequencing depth and limit assay-specific biases. Leukapheresis yielded between about 0.85 and 9.5 billion PBMCs per donor. The investigation overall reported the following: Estimated clonotype richness was generally larger for naive than for memory subsets. Compared with non-shared clonotypes, clonotypes shared by all four sorted-subset donors had higher generation probabilities. Because the study included only a small number of donors, the genetic and exposure-history diversity represented was limited. Sampling was restricted to blood, and TCR repertoires in tissue are likely to differ from TCR repertoires in blood. Rarefaction of sorted-subset datasets indicated incomplete sequencing despite the large sequencing depth. When several donors were compared, the shared fraction of clonotypes was about 5.2% for naive CD4, about 4% for naive CD8, 2% to 2.5% for memory CD4, and 0.35% to 0.4% for memory CD8. Based on pairwise subsampling, the degree of clonotype sharing among donors was expected to be affected by sequencing depth.

Only a few counts were recorded for this clone. The antigen it recognizes is unknown. Within one base of it there is no much larger clone, and no base qualities were kept. The CDR3 spans 15 residues, from the cysteine through the phenylalanine. Only the CDR3 region is kept as DNA, spanning 45 bases read in frame from base 1. Relative to germline, V is missing 3 bases and J is missing 4 bases, with 5 bases of the junction outside any gene match. Per the germline V gene, SGHAT is the CDR1 and FQNNGV is the CDR2. The donors were healthy, HIV-negative adults who had no recently reported acute infections or vaccinations. Only Caucasian adults living in Nashville, Tennessee, USA were represented among the donors. CD4+ T cells were enriched through magnetic negative selection, after which naive cells were positively selected on CD45RA and the remaining negative fraction served as the memory subset. After blood collection by leukapheresis, PBMCs were isolated using Ficoll-Histopaque density gradient centrifugation and then cryopreserved in the vapor phase of liquid nitrogen. Analytical flow cytometry was used to check the purity and quantity of each magnetically sorted T cell population. Genomic DNA was isolated from each sorted fraction and quantified by UV absorbance on a Nanodrop 2000c.

Using the deep immunoSEQ assay, multiplex PCR amplified TCR CDR3 regions from genomic DNA. For each cell subset, the extracted genomic DNA was distributed evenly across all wells of several immunoSEQ 96-well plates, and each plate served as one replicate. For sorted subsets, about 200 ng genomic DNA, equal to tens of thousands of T cell genomes, was loaded into each replicate PCR. Purified libraries were measured with a Qubit 3.0 fluorometer, size-checked on a Bioanalyzer 2100, and measured again with the KAPA Library Quantification kit. A separate single-read 150-cycle Illumina NextSeq 550 flow cell was used to sequence each immunoSEQ 96-well plate. Per the authors' processing: Because only junctional sequences without quality scores were contained in the immunoSEQ output, filtering matching that applied to full-length reads could not be performed. Sequences were annotated with PyIR, a Python wrapper for IgBLAST v1.9, using IMGT germline references to assign V/J genes and CDR3. Reads with weak V/J assignments (E-value above 1e-6), missing CDR3, stop codons, out-of-frame junctions, or ambiguous translated residues were removed. V3J clonotypes were defined as sequences sharing the same inferred V gene, J gene, and CDR3 amino acid sequence. The percentage overlap between two repertoires was calculated by dividing the number of shared unique clonotypes by the size of the smaller repertoire. Three approaches were used to assess repertoire richness: RTK rarefaction, the Chao1 estimator, and Recon v2.1 estimates of unobserved clonotypes. Generation probabilities were computed with OLGA for all TCRbeta clonotypes obtained by the gDNA method from several donors. TCRdb mirrors the immuneACCESS table, restricted to in-frame sequences. Some clones are absent from its copies; in checked studies, under half trace to an unresolved V gene, and the reason for the others is unknown. The V and J calls and clone size come from that table; D and trimming were worked out from the DNA. The sample table lists over a million clones, more than 75% of them with a count of one. Roughly 0.56% of the sample is held by the ten biggest clonotypes.

The sequenced sample consisted of memory CD4+ T cells from PBMCs. The cell subset or site label for this specimen denotes: CD45RA-negative fraction. This TCR was recovered from a man younger than 30 in good health. Some clones in this sample may be carry-over from other donors' samples. Recombination joined TRBV11-2 with TRBJ2-7, with TRBD2 identical over 11 junction bases. CDR3 region: CASSFRGLAAYEQYF. The nucleotides read TGTGCCAGCAGCTTCAGGGGACTAGCGGCATACGAGCAGTACTTC.